This is a list of T cell receptor beta chains from one sample in a study of spatial heterogeneity in lung cancer. One entry per CDR3 protein, called by TCRdb with MiXCR from the 5' RACE reads. The data hold 95,000 to 130,000 distinct CDR3 sequences, with 10% to 15% observed a single time. The sequences come from PBMCs, collected at follow-up. These receptors originate from a male donor with early-stage non-small cell lung cancer. CDR3s include the opening cysteine and the closing phenylalanine or tryptophan. A D gene is named only where the DNA matches it firmly. Clone size appears in some rows only: once, few, many, or a class for an expanded clone.

v_gene	abundance	len	d_gene	j_gene	CDR3nt	CDR3aa
TRBV10-3	many	13	-	TRBJ1-5	TGTGCCATCTCGGATACCGGGAATCAGCCCCAGCATTTT	CAISDTGNQPQHF
TRBV28	-	14	-	TRBJ1-2	TGTGCCAGCAGGGGAGAAGGGGCCGCGCATGGCTACACCTTC	CASRGEGAAHGYTF
TRBV2	few	14	-	TRBJ1-4	TGTGCCAGCAGTGAGGGGCGCCCCAATGAAAAACTGTTTTTT	CASSEGRPNEKLFF
TRBV5-1	few	13	-	TRBJ1-1	TGCGCCTCCTCGACAGAGATGAACACTGAAGCTTTCTTT	CASSTEMNTEAFF
TRBV20-1	-	16	-	TRBJ2-7	TGCAGTGCTAGAGACCGAAGCCTAGTTTTCGGAGGCGAGCAGTACTTC	CSARDRSLVFGGEQYF
TRBV30	many	15	TRBD1	TRBJ2-3	TGTGCCTGGAGAGCCCGACAGGGGCGGACAGATACGCAGTATTTT	CAWRARQGRTDTQYF
TRBV2	few	13	-	TRBJ1-1	TGTGCCAGCAGTAAGGGTAGGAACACTGAAGCTTTCTTT	CASSKGRNTEAFF
TRBV25-1	-	12	-	TRBJ1-5	TGTGCCAGCAGTGTCGGGGGGCAGCCCCAGCATTTT	CASSVGGQPQHF
TRBV18	many	14	-	TRBJ2-3	TGTGCCAGCTCACCAGTCCCGAGCACAGATACGCAGTATTTT	CASSPVPSTDTQYF
TRBV29-1	-	14	TRBD2	TRBJ2-7	TGCAGCGTTGGGAGCGGGGGGCCTGGATACGAGCAGTACTTC	CSVGSGGPGYEQYF
TRBV20-1	few	17	-	TRBJ2-7	TGCAGTGCTAGAGATCCTCGGGGTGGCAGGAACTCCTACGAGCAGTACTTC	CSARDPRGGRNSYEQYF
TRBV11-1	many	12	-	TRBJ1-1	TGTGGGAGGGGAGGCATGAACACTGAAGCTTTCTTT	CGRGGMNTEAFF
TRBV3-1	-	13	-	TRBJ2-4	TGTGCCAGCAGCCAGGGGCCCAAAAACATTCAGTACTTC	CASSQGPKNIQYF
TRBV19	many	14	-	TRBJ1-5	TGTGCCAGTAGTCTGAGAGGCTCCAATCAGCCCCAGCATTTT	CASSLRGSNQPQHF
TRBV7-2	many	12	-	TRBJ2-1	TGTGCCAGCAGCTTAGTAAACAATGAGCAGTTCTTC	CASSLVNNEQFF
TRBV7-9	few	16	-	TRBJ1-4	TGTGCCAGCAGCTTGGGGGTCTCTGCAACTAATGAAAAACTGTTTTTT	CASSLGVSATNEKLFF